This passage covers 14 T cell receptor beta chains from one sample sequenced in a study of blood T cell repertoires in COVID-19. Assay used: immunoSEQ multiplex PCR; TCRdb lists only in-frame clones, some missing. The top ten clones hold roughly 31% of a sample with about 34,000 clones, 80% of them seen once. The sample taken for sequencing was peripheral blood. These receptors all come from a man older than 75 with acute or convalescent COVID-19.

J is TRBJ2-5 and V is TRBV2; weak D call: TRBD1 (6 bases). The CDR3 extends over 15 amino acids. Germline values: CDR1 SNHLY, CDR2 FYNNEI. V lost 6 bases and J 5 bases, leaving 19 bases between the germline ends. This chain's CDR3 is CASSPGAGVGETQYF. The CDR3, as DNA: TGTGCCAGCAGCCCAGGGGCAGGGGTAGGGGAGACCCAGTACTTC.

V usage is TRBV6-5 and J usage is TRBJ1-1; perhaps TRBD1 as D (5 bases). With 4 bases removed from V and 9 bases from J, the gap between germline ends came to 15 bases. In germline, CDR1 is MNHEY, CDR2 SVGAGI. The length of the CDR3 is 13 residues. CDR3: CASSSTRGVQAFF. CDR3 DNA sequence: TGTGCCAGCAGTTCTACCCGGGGGGTTCAAGCTTTCTTT.

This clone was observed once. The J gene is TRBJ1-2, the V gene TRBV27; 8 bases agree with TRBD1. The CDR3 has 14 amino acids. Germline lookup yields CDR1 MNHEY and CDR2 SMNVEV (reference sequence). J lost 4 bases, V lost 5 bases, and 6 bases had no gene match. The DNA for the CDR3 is TGTGCCAGCAGTCCCAACACAGGGGGCTATGGCTACACCTTC. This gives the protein CASSPNTGGYGYTF.

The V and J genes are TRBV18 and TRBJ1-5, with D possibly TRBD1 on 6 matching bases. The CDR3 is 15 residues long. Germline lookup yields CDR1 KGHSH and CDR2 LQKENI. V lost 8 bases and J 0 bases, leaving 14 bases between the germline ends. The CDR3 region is CASAGTFYSNQPQHF. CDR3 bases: TGTGCCAGCGCTGGGACATTTTATAGCAATCAGCCCCAGCATTTT. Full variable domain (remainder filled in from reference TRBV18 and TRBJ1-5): NAGVMQNPRHLVRRRGQEARLRCSPMKGHSHVYWYRQLPEEGLKFMVYLQKENIIDESGMPKERFSAEFPKEGPSILRIQQVVRGDSAAYFCASAGTFYSNQPQHFGDGTRLSIL.

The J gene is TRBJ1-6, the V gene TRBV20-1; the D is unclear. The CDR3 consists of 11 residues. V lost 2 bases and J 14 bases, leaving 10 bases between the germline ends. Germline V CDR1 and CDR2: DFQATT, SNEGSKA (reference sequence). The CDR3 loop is CSARSGATLHF. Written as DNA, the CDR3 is TGCAGTGCTAGATCGGGAGCGACCCTCCACTTT.

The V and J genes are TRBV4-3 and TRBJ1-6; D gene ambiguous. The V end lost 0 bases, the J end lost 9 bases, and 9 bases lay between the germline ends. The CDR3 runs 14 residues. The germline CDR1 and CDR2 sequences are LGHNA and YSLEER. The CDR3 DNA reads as TGCGCCAGCAGCCAAGACAGGTCCCGTTCACCCCTCCACTTT. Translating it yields CASSQDRSRSPLHF.

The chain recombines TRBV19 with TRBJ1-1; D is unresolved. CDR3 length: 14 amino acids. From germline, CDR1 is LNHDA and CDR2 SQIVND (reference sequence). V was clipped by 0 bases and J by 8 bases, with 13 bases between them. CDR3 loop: CASSIESITQEAFF. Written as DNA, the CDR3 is TGTGCCAGTAGTATAGAAAGTATCACTCAAGAAGCTTTCTTT.

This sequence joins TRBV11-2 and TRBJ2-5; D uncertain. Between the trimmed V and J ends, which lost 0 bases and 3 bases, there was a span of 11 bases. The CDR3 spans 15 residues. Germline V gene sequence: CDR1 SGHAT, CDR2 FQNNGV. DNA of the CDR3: TGTGCCAGCAGCTTAGAATACAGCTCTAAAGAGACCCAGTACTTC. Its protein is CASSLEYSSKETQYF.

CDR3 sequence: CASSLAPGGYYEQYF. DNA of the CDR3: TGTGCCAGCAGCTTGGCCCCGGGGGGGTACTACGAGCAGTACTTC. This sequence joins TRBV5-5 and TRBJ2-7, with TRBD2 matching over 8 bases. CDR1 is SGHKS, CDR2 YYEKEE, per germline (reference sequence). J lost 3 bases, V lost 0 bases, and 5 bases had no gene match. The CDR3 is 15 residues long.

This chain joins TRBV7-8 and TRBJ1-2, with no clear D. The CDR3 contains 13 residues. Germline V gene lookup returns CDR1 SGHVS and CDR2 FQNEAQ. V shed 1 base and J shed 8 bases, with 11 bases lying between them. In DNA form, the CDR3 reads TGTGCCAGCAGCTTAGAGAGGAGAGGCGGCTACACCTTC. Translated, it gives CASSLERRGGYTF.

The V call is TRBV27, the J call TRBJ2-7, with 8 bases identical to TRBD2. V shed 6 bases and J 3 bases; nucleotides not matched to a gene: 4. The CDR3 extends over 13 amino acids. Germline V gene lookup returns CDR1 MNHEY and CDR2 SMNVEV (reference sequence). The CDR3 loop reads CASRTGLDYEQYF. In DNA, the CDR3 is TGTGCCAGCAGAACGGGACTAGACTACGAGCAGTACTTC.

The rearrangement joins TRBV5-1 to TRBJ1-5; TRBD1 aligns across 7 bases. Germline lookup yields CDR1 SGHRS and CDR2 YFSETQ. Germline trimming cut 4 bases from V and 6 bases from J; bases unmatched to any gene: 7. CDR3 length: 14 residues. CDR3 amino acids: CASSATGAPQPQHF. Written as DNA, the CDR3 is TGCGCCAGCAGCGCAACAGGGGCTCCTCAGCCCCAGCATTTT.

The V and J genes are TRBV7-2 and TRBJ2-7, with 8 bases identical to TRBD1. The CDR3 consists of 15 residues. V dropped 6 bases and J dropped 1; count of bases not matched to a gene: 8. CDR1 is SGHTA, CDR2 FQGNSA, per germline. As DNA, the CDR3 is TGTGCCAGCAGTCGACCCCAGGGGGCTTCCTACGAGCAGTACTTC. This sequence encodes CASSRPQGASYEQYF.

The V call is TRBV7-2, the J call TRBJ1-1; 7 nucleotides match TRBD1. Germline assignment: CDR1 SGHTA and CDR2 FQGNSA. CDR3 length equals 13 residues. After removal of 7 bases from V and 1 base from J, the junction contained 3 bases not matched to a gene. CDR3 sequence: CASKGQQNTEAFF. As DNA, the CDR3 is TGTGCCAGCAAGGGACAGCAGAACACTGAAGCTTTCTTT.